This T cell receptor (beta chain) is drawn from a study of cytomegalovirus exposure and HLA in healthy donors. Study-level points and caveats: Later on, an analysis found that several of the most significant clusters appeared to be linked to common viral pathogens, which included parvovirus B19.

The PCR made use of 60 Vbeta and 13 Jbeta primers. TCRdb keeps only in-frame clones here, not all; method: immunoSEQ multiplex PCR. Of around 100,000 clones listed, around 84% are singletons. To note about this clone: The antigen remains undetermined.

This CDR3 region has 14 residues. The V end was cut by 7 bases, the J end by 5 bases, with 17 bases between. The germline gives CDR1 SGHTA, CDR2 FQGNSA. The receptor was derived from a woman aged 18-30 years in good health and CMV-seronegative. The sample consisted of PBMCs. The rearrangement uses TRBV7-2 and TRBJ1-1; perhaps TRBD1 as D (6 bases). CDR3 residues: CASTVRGGETEAFF. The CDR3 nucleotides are TGTGCCAGCACCGTAAGGGGGGGCGAGACTGAAGCTTTCTTT.